Below are 29 T cell receptor beta chains sequenced from a single sample in a study of Ad26.COV2.S vaccination and SARS-CoV-2 variants. Treatment of the sample: 15 to 20 received Ad26.COV2.S at low or high dose, single or two shots; 5 received placebo; per-sample allocation not given. Sampling happened 63 days after the first vaccine or placebo injection. Some clones are missing from TCRdb's copy, which holds only in-frame ones; the method was immunoSEQ multiplex PCR. The profile covers about 370,000 clones, with 88% appearing a single time and under 3.5% taken by the ten largest. Material: peripheral blood, obtained in a trial of Ad26.COV2.S vaccine versus placebo. The receptors were sampled from a person between 18 and 65 years old who received the Ad26.COV2.S COVID-19 vaccine or a placebo.

CDR3 coding DNA: TGTGCCACCAGCAGAGAAACCCCTCAGGGTTCCGGGGAGCTGTTTTTT. This translates into CATSRETPQGSGELFF. V usage is TRBV15 and J usage is TRBJ2-2, with D perhaps matching TRBD1 (5 bases). V was pared by 0 bases and J by 6 bases, with 14 bases between. CDR1 and CDR2 from the germline V gene are LNHNV and YYDKDF (reference sequence). The CDR3 runs to 16 residues.

The chain combines TRBV25-1 with TRBJ1-1; possible D gene TRBD1, 5 bases. Trimming left V 4 bases short and J 5 bases short, with 14 bases between. Germline CDR1 MGHDK, CDR2 SYGVNS. This CDR3 contains 14 residues. The CDR3 region has the DNA TGTGCCAGCAGTGCTGGGGCCTCTGGGACTGAAGCTTTCTTT. Translated: CASSAGASGTEAFF.

This rearrangement joins TRBV5-1 to TRBJ2-3, with unresolved D. The V gene's germline CDR1 is SGHRS and CDR2 YFSETQ. The ends were cut back, 1 base at V and 4 bases at J, with 4 bases in the middle. The CDR3 has 12 residues. CDR3 DNA sequence: TGCGCCAGCAGCTTGTTTTCAGATACGCAGTATTTT. It encodes CASSLFSDTQYF. Using reference TRBV5-1 and TRBJ2-3 for the parts outside the CDR3, the full variable domain is KAGVTQTPRYLIKTRGQQVTLSCSPISGHRSVSWYQQTPGQGLQFLFEYFSETQRNKGNFPGRFSGRQFSNSRSEMNVSTLELGDSALYLCASSLFSDTQYFGPGTRLTVL.

The chain employs TRBV6-2 or TRBV6-3 and TRBJ1-2, with D maybe TRBD1 (5 bases). Germline CDR1 is MNHEY and CDR2 is SVGEGT. V was trimmed by 5 bases and J by 3 bases, leaving 13 bases between them. This CDR3 has 14 residues. CDR3 nucleotide sequence: TGTGCCAGCAGTCAGGGACGGATTGACTATGGCTACACCTTC. Encoded protein: CASSQGRIDYGYTF.

The genes are TRBV19 and TRBJ2-3; no firm D call. CDR1 is LNHDA, CDR2 SQIVND, per germline (reference sequence). The CDR3 has 14 amino acids. V dropped 4 bases and J dropped 1 base, with 9 bases sitting between them. CDR3 DNA sequence: TGTGCCAGTAGTACCCCCTCTGGCACAGATACGCAGTATTTT. Its protein is CASSTPSGTDTQYF.

The chain is built from TRBV7-8 and TRBJ1-4, with a possible D match to TRBD1 (5 bases). The germline V and J ends were trimmed by 5 bases and 7 bases, with 17 bases remaining between them. The germline CDR1 and CDR2 sequences are SGHVS and FQNEAQ. This CDR3 has 15 amino acids. DNA for the CDR3: TGTGCCAGCAGCCCGGGACGGGGGATTACTGAAAAACTGTTTTTT. Protein sequence: CASSPGRGITEKLFF.

The chain is built from TRBV18 and TRBJ1-2, with TRBD1 as a possible D gene (5 bases). The CDR3 extends over 17 amino acids. The germline V and J ends were trimmed by 4 bases and 0 bases, with 18 bases remaining between them. Germline assignment: CDR1 KGHSH and CDR2 LQKENI. The CDR3 is CASSRGQGRLSNYGYTF. CDR3 coding DNA: TGTGCCAGCTCACGCGGGCAGGGCAGACTTTCTAACTATGGCTACACCTTC.

In nucleotides, the CDR3 is TGTGCCAGCAGCCAAGATCTCTTACAGGGGATTGAGCCCCAGCATTTT. It codes for CASSQDLLQGIEPQHF. This chain links TRBV4-2 with TRBJ1-5, with 7 bases that match TRBD1. After removal of 0 bases from V and 8 bases from J, the junction contained 10 bases not matched to a gene. CDR3 length: 16 amino acids. The germline gives CDR1 LGHNA, CDR2 YNFKEQ.

The J gene is TRBJ2-1, the V gene TRBV13; 8 bases line up with TRBD2. Germline V gene lookup returns CDR1 PRHDT and CDR2 FYEKMQ (reference sequence). This CDR3 is built from 14 residues. After removal of 7 bases from V and 3 bases from J, the junction contained 5 bases not matched to a gene. CDR3 in DNA: TGTGCCAGCATACAGAGCGGGGGCTACAATGAGCAGTTCTTC. It encodes CASIQSGGYNEQFF.

Here the CDR3 reads CASSTGGGKNTEAFF. CDR3 nucleotides: TGTGCCAGTAGTACCGGCGGGGGGAAGAACACTGAAGCTTTCTTT. The rearrangement uses TRBV19 and TRBJ1-1, with a possible D match to TRBD1 (5 bases). The V gene's germline CDR1 is LNHDA and CDR2 SQIVND (reference sequence). The CDR3 is 15 residues long. Trimming removed 4 bases at V and 1 base at J, with 13 bases between.

CDR3 nucleotides: TGTGCCAGCAGCTTAGCGGGGGGGCGGGAGCAGTTCTTC. Encoded protein: CASSLAGGREQFF. V and J are TRBV11-2 and TRBJ2-1; 8 bases are shared with TRBD2. This CDR3 has 13 residues. V gave up 1 base and J gave up 10 bases; unmatched junction bases: 3. CDR1 and CDR2 from the germline V gene are SGHAT and FQNNGV.

The chain carries TRBV6-1 and TRBJ2-1, with D possibly matching TRBD2 (5 bases). The ends were cut back, 1 base at V and 8 bases at J, with 24 bases in the middle. The germline CDR1 and CDR2 sequences are MNHNS and SASEGT. The CDR3 has 18 amino acids. CDR3 region: CASSEESVRTDKVHEQFF. The CDR3 DNA sequence: TGTGCCAGCAGTGAAGAGTCTGTCAGGACTGATAAAGTCCATGAGCAGTTCTTC.

The chain recombines TRBV6-2 or TRBV6-3 with TRBJ2-2; D is unclear. V lost 0 bases, J lost 0 bases, and 11 bases lay in between. In germline, CDR1 is MNHEY, CDR2 SVGEGT. The CDR3 sequence is 17 residues long. The CDR3 DNA reads as TGTGCCAGCAGTTACTCGGGTCTTTACGCGAACACCGGGGAGCTGTTTTTT. It codes for CASSYSGLYANTGELFF.

The chain employs TRBV5-1 and TRBJ2-3; D is possibly TRBD2 (6 bases). The CDR3 sequence is 12 residues long. The germline V and J ends were trimmed by 3 bases and 6 bases, with 8 bases remaining between them. Germline V gene sequence: CDR1 SGHRS, CDR2 YFSETQ. The DNA of the CDR3 is TGCGCCAGCAGCTCCGCGGGGGATACGCAGTATTTT. It specifies CASSSAGDTQYF.

This sequence joins TRBV2 and TRBJ2-3; 9 positions agree with TRBD2. The junction had 10 bases not matched to a gene; V was cut back by 3 bases and J by 6 bases. The CDR3 is made up of 16 amino acids. CDR1 and CDR2 (germline): SNHLY, FYNNEI. The CDR3 protein is CASSEERGAAGDTQYF. CDR3 sequence (DNA): TGTGCCAGCAGTGAGGAGCGGGGGGCCGCAGGTGATACGCAGTATTTT.

This sequence joins TRBV9 and TRBJ1-1; D perhaps matches TRBD1 (5 bases). Trimming shortened V by 0 bases and J by 0 bases, and 9 bases separated the two germline ends. Per germline, CDR1 SGDLS and CDR2 YYNGEE. The CDR3 runs 15 residues. The CDR3 sequence: CASSVGGALNTEAFF. CDR3 sequence (DNA): TGTGCCAGCAGCGTAGGTGGGGCTCTGAACACTGAAGCTTTCTTT.

The chain employs TRBV5-6 and TRBJ2-7; D is possibly TRBD2 (5 bases). CDR1 and CDR2 (germline): SGHDT, YYEEEE. Deletions cut 7 bases from V and 7 bases from J, with 18 bases between. The CDR3 totals 13 residues. CDR3 amino acids: CASQERLKREQYF. Written as DNA, the CDR3 is TGTGCCAGCCAGGAACGTTTGAAGCGGGAGCAGTACTTC.

V and J are TRBV24-1 and TRBJ2-6; D is uncertain. This CDR3 has 15 amino acids. Germline lookup yields CDR1 KGHDR and CDR2 SFDVKD. Trimming left V 3 bases short and J 2 bases short, with 7 bases between. CDR3 sequence reads: CATSDTQAGANVLTF. The CDR3 DNA sequence: TGTGCCACCAGTGATACGCAGGCTGGGGCCAACGTCCTGACTTTC.

This chain joins TRBV5-6 and TRBJ1-2; D remains ambiguous. Trimming took 1 base from V and 8 from J, leaving 12 bases between them. Germline CDR1 is SGHDT and CDR2 is YYEEEE. The CDR3 extends over 13 amino acids. CDR3: CASSLRNFGGYTF. CDR3 coding DNA: TGTGCCAGCAGCTTGCGGAATTTCGGGGGCTACACCTTC.

This clone was seen a handful of times. The CDR3 DNA is TGTGCCAGCAGCGTAAATATTGGGGGCTACACCTTC. Amino acid sequence: CASSVNIGGYTF. V is TRBV9 and J is TRBJ1-2; D not certain. Germline-derived CDR1 and CDR2 are SGDLS and YYNGEE. Trimming removed 1 base at V and 8 bases at J, with 9 bases between. This CDR3 comprises 12 residues.

The V call is TRBV5-4, the J call TRBJ1-5, with a weak D call TRBD1 (5 bases). This CDR3 is 16 amino acids long. CDR1 and CDR2 (germline): SGHNT, YYREEE (reference sequence). V lost 2 bases, J lost 2 bases, and 14 bases lay in between. The CDR3 region is CASSFNTGQGNQPQHF. The CDR3 DNA reads TGTGCCAGCAGCTTTAATACAGGACAAGGCAATCAGCCCCAGCATTTT.

The chain combines TRBV5-4 with TRBJ2-4; no firm D call. Germline V gene lookup returns CDR1 SGHNT and CDR2 YYREEE (reference sequence). Trimming took off 1 base at V and 0 bases at J, with 5 bases between the two ends. The CDR3 is 14 residues long. DNA of the CDR3: TGTGCCAGCAGCTTGTCCGGAGCCAAAAACATTCAGTACTTC. It is translated as CASSLSGAKNIQYF.

The chain uses TRBV5-4 and TRBJ2-3, with D possibly TRBD2 on 7 matching bases. Per germline, CDR1 SGHNT and CDR2 YYREEE (reference sequence). V lost 1 base, J lost 4 bases, and 13 bases lay in between. The CDR3 runs to 15 residues. The CDR3 nucleotides are TGTGCCAGCAGCTTGCGGCAGGGGAGGGCAGATACGCAGTATTTT. It yields the protein CASSLRQGRADTQYF. Together with reference TRBV5-4 and TRBJ2-3, the CDR3 gives the full variable domain: ETGVTQSPTHLIKTRGQQVTLRCSSQSGHNTVSWYQQALGQGPQFIFQYYREEENGRGNFPPRFSGLQFPNYSSELNVNALELDDSALYLCASSLRQGRADTQYFGPGTRLTVL.

This clone has a single count. The rearrangement joins TRBV10-3 to TRBJ2-2; 10 nucleotides align to TRBD1. CDR1 ENHRY and CDR2 SYGVKD come from the germline V gene. The CDR3 runs to 14 residues. The CDR3 coding sequence is TGTGCTTTGGGGCCGGGACAGGGGCCCGGGGAGCTGTTTTTT. Translation: CALGPGQGPGELFF.

This chain connects TRBV11-2 to TRBJ1-2, with 9 bases matching TRBD1. Germline V gene sequence: CDR1 SGHAT, CDR2 FQNNGV. The CDR3 sequence is 14 residues long. The V and J ends lost 4 bases and 4 bases, in that order; junction bases with no gene match: 4. CDR3 sequence reads: CASSWTGESYGYTF. The CDR3 DNA reads as TGTGCCAGCAGCTGGACAGGGGAGAGCTATGGCTACACCTTC.

The genes are TRBV10-3 and TRBJ2-2; TRBD1 matches at 7 bases. The CDR3 covers 17 residues. Germline V CDR1 and CDR2: ENHRY, SYGVKD. V lost 6 bases and J lost 0; bases outside the gene matches: 10. The CDR3 DNA reads TGTGCCATCAGCCAACAGGGGCAGGCATCGAACACCGGGGAGCTGTTTTTT. Amino acids: CAISQQGQASNTGELFF.

This sequence joins TRBV29-1 and TRBJ1-1; D is ambiguous. Germline V lookup: CDR1 SQVTM, CDR2 ANQGSEA. The CDR3 runs 12 residues. The V end was cut by 4 bases, the J end by 1 base, with 7 bases between. The CDR3 reads CSVGIGNTEAFF. CDR3 coding DNA: TGCAGCGTTGGGATCGGGAACACTGAAGCTTTCTTT.

The rearrangement links TRBV5-4 to TRBJ2-7, with TRBD2 identical over 9 bases. CDR1 is SGHNT and CDR2 is YYREEE in the germline V gene (reference sequence). The CDR3 has 17 amino acids. V trimming: 3 bases; J trimming: 0 bases; junction bases outside the gene matches: 10. The CDR3 region is CASSWGPSGESSYEQYF. Here the CDR3 DNA reads TGTGCCAGCAGCTGGGGCCCTAGCGGGGAAAGCTCCTACGAGCAGTACTTC.

This clone showed up just a few times. The genes are TRBV5-1 and TRBJ2-1; D not resolved. With 1 base removed from V and 5 bases from J, the gap between germline ends came to 7 bases. Germline loops: CDR1 SGHRS, CDR2 YFSETQ. The CDR3 is 13 residues long. DNA for the CDR3: TGCGCCAGCAGCTTGAATATGGACAATGAGCAGTTCTTC. Translated, it gives CASSLNMDNEQFF.